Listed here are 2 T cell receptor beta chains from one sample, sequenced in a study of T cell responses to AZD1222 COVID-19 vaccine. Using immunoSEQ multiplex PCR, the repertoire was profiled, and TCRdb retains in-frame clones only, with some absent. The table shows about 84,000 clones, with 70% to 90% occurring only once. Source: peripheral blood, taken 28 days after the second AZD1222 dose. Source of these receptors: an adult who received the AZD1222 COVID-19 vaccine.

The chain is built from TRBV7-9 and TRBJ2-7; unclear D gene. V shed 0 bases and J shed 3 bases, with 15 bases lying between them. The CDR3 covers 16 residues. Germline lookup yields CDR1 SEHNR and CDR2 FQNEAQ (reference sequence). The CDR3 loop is CASSLAYRREHYEQYF. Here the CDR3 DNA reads TGTGCCAGCAGCTTAGCATACCGTAGGGAACACTACGAGCAGTACTTC.

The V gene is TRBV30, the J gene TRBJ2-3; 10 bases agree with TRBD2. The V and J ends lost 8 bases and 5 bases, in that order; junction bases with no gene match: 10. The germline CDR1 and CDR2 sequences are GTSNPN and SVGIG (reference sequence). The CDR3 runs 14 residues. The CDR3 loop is CAGSSGGLGDTQYF. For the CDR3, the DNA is TGTGCCGGAAGTAGCGGGGGGTTGGGAGATACGCAGTATTTT.